One and the same sample provided the 14 T cell receptor beta chains below, sequenced in a study of blood T cells in healthy people across ages. Together with a sample-barcoded 5' primer, a J-beta primer mix was included in a second PCR lasting about 6 to 11 cycles. TCRdb processed the 5' RACE reads anew with MiXCR; each CDR3 protein has one entry. The table lists roughly 2 million distinct CDR3 sequences, less than 50% of them singletons. The source material was blood. The receptor set was obtained from a woman aged 40 to 50 in good health.

The V call is TRBV20-1, the J call TRBJ2-7, with D unresolved. V was pared by 6 bases and J by 0 bases, with 15 bases between. This CDR3 region has 14 residues. The germline gives CDR1 DFQATT, CDR2 SNEGSKA (reference sequence). For the CDR3, the DNA is TGCAGTGCCCCATTTTGGCAGAGCTCCTACGAGCAGTACTTC. This codes for CSAPFWQSSYEQYF.

Comment on this clonotype: Sequence at one end of the junction differs from germline and may be a read error. The chain joins TRBV7-2 to TRBJ2-5, with D unresolved. The CDR3 is 15 amino acids. Looked up from germline, CDR1 is SGHTA and CDR2 is FQGNSA. The CDR3 here is CASSLVALSAEAQYF. For the CDR3, the DNA is TGTGCCAGCAGCTTAGTGGCGCTGTCAGCAGAGGCCCAGTACTTC. Combining the CDR3 with reference TRBV7-2 and TRBJ2-5 gives the whole variable domain GAGVSQSPSNKVTEKGKDVELRCDPISGHTALYWYRQSLGQGLEFLIYFQGNSAPDKSGLPSDRFSAERTGGSVSTLTIQRTQQEDSAVYLCASSLVALSAEAQYFGPGTRLLVL.

The rearrangement links TRBV2 to TRBJ1-1; no definite D call. This CDR3 has 14 amino acids. With 4 bases removed from V and 7 bases from J, the gap between germline ends came to 16 bases. Germline CDR1 and CDR2: SNHLY and FYNNEI. CDR3 loop: CASSVGPAVGEAFF. CDR3 coding DNA: TGTGCCAGCAGTGTCGGGCCGGCAGTCGGTGAAGCTTTCTTT.

The V and J genes are TRBV5-1 and TRBJ2-1, with D unclear. CDR3 length: 15 residues. With 2 bases removed from V and 5 bases from J, the gap between germline ends came to 14 bases. The germline V gene encodes CDR1 SGHRS and CDR2 YFSETQ. CDR3 residues: CASSFWAGMNNEQFF. The CDR3 region has the DNA TGCGCCAGCAGCTTTTGGGCAGGAATGAACAATGAGCAGTTCTTC.

This clonotype was detected only a few times. The V call is TRBV6-6, the J call TRBJ1-2, with 8 nucleotides matching TRBD1. The junction had 13 bases not matched to a gene; V was cut back by 2 bases and J by 8 bases. From germline, CDR1 is MNHNY and CDR2 SVGAGI (reference sequence). The CDR3 is 16 residues long. The CDR3 DNA follows: TGTGCCAGCAGTTACCCATCGGACAGGGTTTTGGGGGGCTACACCTTC. It codes for CASSYPSDRVLGGYTF.

This sequence joins TRBV5-5 and TRBJ1-4; perhaps TRBD1 as D (6 bases). The CDR3 has 14 residues. CDR1 is SGHKS and CDR2 is YYEKEE in the germline V gene (reference sequence). V lost 4 bases and J lost 8, with 15 bases in between. CDR3 DNA sequence: TGTGCCAGCAGCGACCCCAGGGGCTTCGAAAAACTGTTTTTT. This codes for CASSDPRGFEKLFF.

In this sample, this clonotype turned up a few times. The J gene is TRBJ2-4, the V gene TRBV7-2; tentatively, D is TRBD1 (6 bases). The tail of the sequence fits TRBJ2-7 better, so the J call may be wrong. From germline, CDR1 is SGHTA and CDR2 FQGNSA. CDR3 length equals 13 residues. The DNA of the CDR3 is TGTGCCAGCAGCTTAGAGGGGGTTGGCGAGCAGTACTTC. The encoded protein is CASSLEGVGEQYF.

The chain couples TRBV21-1 to TRBJ2-7. The J call could be wrong; TRBJ2-5 is a better fit for the DNA end. TRBV21-1 is labeled a pseudogene. The CDR3 loop spans 15 amino acids. In DNA form, the CDR3 reads TGTGCCAGCAGCAAATGGTCTTTCGGATTGAAGACCCAGTACTTC. Translation gives CASSKWSFGLKTQYF.

The V and J genes are TRBV4-1 and TRBJ2-1; 9 bases agree with TRBD2. The J call may be in error: the DNA end matches TRBJ2-7 better. Germline V gene data show CDR1 as MGHRA and CDR2 as YSYEKL. This CDR3 comprises 17 residues. The CDR3 protein is CASSRDTASGVINEQYF. The CDR3 bases are TGCGCCAGCAGCCGGGATACGGCTAGCGGGGTTATCAATGAGCAGTACTTC.

This chain joins TRBV6-5 and TRBJ1-2; no firm D call. The CDR3 spans 13 residues. Per the germline V gene, CDR1 is MNHEY and CDR2 is SVGAGI. Trimming took 6 bases from V and 3 from J, leaving 11 bases between them. CDR3 loop: CASSSMAYYGYTF. In DNA, the CDR3 is TGTGCCAGCAGCTCAATGGCCTACTATGGCTACACCTTC.

V and J are TRBV27 and TRBJ2-5; D remains ambiguous. TRBJ2-7 explains the end of the DNA better; the J call may be wrong. The CDR3 is 12 amino acids. Germline CDR1 MNHEY, CDR2 SMNVEV (reference sequence). In DNA form, the CDR3 reads TGTGCCAGCAGTTCCGCCTCAAACGAGCAGTACTTC. Translation: CASSSASNEQYF.

There are a few counts of this clonotype. The rearrangement links TRBV7-3 to TRBJ2-7; 9 nucleotides align to TRBD2. Judging by the DNA end, TRBJ2-5 fits better; the J call may be wrong. The CDR3 extends over 16 amino acids. Germline CDR1 is SGHTA and CDR2 is FQGTGA. CDR3 protein: CASSSRSGREGETQYF. Written as DNA, the CDR3 is TGTGCCAGCAGCTCCCGTAGCGGGAGAGAGGGAGAGACCCAGTACTTC.

This clonotype was counted between two and nine times. The chain employs TRBV24-1 and TRBJ2-3; D unresolved. Germline loops: CDR1 KGHDR, CDR2 SFDVKD. The CDR3 is 13 residues long. V was cut by 8 bases and J by 1 base, with 9 bases left in between. The CDR3 DNA reads TGTGCCACCATGGGTGGGGGCACAGATACGCAGTATTTT. The encoded protein is CATMGGGTDTQYF.

This chain uses TRBV4-1 with TRBJ1-2; D perhaps matches TRBD1 (6 bases). CDR1 MGHRA and CDR2 YSYEKL come from the germline V gene. Trimming shortened V by 0 bases and J by 4 bases, and 30 bases separated the two germline ends. This CDR3 has 21 amino acids. The CDR3 sequence is CASSQESNRDRGPLRIYGYTF. CDR3 nucleotide sequence: TGCGCCAGCAGCCAAGAATCTAACAGGGATCGGGGGCCTCTAAGGATCTATGGCTACACCTTC.